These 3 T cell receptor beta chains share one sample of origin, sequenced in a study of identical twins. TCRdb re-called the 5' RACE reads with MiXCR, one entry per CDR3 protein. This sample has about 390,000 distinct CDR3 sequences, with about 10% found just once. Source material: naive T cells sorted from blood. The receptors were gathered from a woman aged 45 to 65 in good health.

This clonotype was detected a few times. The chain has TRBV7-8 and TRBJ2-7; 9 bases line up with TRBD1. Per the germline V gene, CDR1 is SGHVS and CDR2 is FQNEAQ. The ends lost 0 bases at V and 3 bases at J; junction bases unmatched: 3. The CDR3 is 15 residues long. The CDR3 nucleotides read TGTGCCAGCAGCTTAGCTGGGACAGGGTACTACGAGCAGTACGTC. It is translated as CASSLAGTGYYEQYV.

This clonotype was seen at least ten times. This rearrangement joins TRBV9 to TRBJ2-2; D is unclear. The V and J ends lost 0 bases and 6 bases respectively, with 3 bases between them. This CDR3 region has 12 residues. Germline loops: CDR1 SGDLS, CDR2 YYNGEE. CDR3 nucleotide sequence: TGTGCCAGCAGCGTAGTACCCGGGGAGCTGTTTTTT. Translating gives CASSVVPGELFF. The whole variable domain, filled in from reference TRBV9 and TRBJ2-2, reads DSGVTQTPKHLITATGQRVTLRCSPRSGDLSVYWYQQSLDQGLQFLIQYYNGEERAKGNILERFSAQQFPDLHSELNLSSLELGDSALYFCASSVVPGELFFGEGSRLTVL.

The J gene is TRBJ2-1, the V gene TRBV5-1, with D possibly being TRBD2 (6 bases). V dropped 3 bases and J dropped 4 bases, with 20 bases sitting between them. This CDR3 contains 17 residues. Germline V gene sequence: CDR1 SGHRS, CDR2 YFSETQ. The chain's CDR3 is CASSSEIAEYPYNEQFF. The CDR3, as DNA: TGCGCCAGCAGCTCCGAAATAGCGGAGTACCCGTACAATGAGCAGTTCTTC.